These 11 T cell receptor beta chains share one sample of origin, sequenced in a study of blood T cell repertoires in COVID-19. Some clones are missing from TCRdb's copy, which holds only in-frame ones; the method was immunoSEQ multiplex PCR. The repertoire includes about 100,000 clones, approximately 90% of them detected once, and over 1.5% sits in the top ten. What was sequenced was peripheral blood. The receptors were sampled from a man aged 55 to 70 with acute or convalescent COVID-19.

As for this clone: Other nucleotide sequences from this sample produce the same CDR3. The chain links TRBV6-6 to TRBJ2-2, with TRBD1 identical over 10 bases. CDR3 size: 14 residues. V was pared by 6 bases and J by 4 bases, with 2 bases of the junction left unmatched. CDR1 MNHNY and CDR2 SVGAGI come from the germline V gene (reference sequence). The DNA for the CDR3 is TGTGCCAGCAGCCGGACAGGGGGCACCGGGGAGCTGTTTTTT. Translated, it gives CASSRTGGTGELFF.

The J gene is TRBJ1-1, the V gene TRBV12-1; TRBD1, the table's D call, was not compared with the DNA. TRBV12-1 is reported as a pseudogene. The CDR3 runs 11 residues. The CDR3 loop is CASSSSAEAFF. CDR3 sequence (DNA): TGTGCCAGCAGCTCCTCAGCTGAAGCTTTCTTT.

V is TRBV29-1 and J is TRBJ1-3; the match to TRBD1 covers 7 bases. Germline V gene lookup returns CDR1 SQVTM and CDR2 ANQGSEA. Trimming removed 6 bases from V and 3 bases from J; junction bases left unmatched: 8. This CDR3 has 14 amino acids. The CDR3 loop is CSVDDREGGNTIYF. DNA for the CDR3: TGCAGCGTCGACGACAGGGAAGGTGGAAACACCATATATTTT.

This rearrangement joins TRBV27 to TRBJ2-3, with a weak D call TRBD2 (6 bases). The CDR3 covers 17 residues. Germline V gene sequence: CDR1 MNHEY, CDR2 SMNVEV (reference sequence). V lost 2 bases and J lost 1, with 16 bases in between. CDR3 protein: CASSLRRGTRGTDTQYF. In nucleotides, the CDR3 is TGTGCCAGCAGTTTACGGCGCGGGACCAGGGGCACAGATACGCAGTATTTT.

The rearrangement joins TRBV9 to TRBJ2-1; tentative D call: TRBD2 (5 bases). Germline V gene sequence: CDR1 SGDLS, CDR2 YYNGEE. Trimming took off 0 bases at V and 7 bases at J, with 11 bases between the two ends. The CDR3 sequence is 14 residues long. As DNA, the CDR3 is TGTGCCAGCAGCGTAGATTTCCGAGGGAATGAGCAGTTCTTC. Amino acids: CASSVDFRGNEQFF.

The V call is TRBV3-1 (or the pseudogene TRBV3-2), the J call TRBJ2-5; 9 positions agree with TRBD1. The V gene end was trimmed by 0 bases and the J gene end by 4 bases; junction bases not matched to a gene: 3. This CDR3 is 15 amino acids long. CDR1 and CDR2 (germline): LGHDT, YNNKEL (reference sequence). The CDR3: CASSQEETGGETQYF. In DNA, the CDR3 is TGTGCCAGCAGCCAAGAAGAGACAGGGGGAGAGACCCAGTACTTC.

The V gene is TRBV5-1, the J gene TRBJ1-1; 8 bases match TRBD1. V shed 3 bases and J 1 base; nucleotides not matched to a gene: 8. The germline V gene encodes CDR1 SGHRS and CDR2 YFSETQ. CDR3 length: 16 amino acids. The CDR3 reads CASSSVPTGENTEAFF. Here the CDR3 DNA reads TGCGCCAGCAGCTCCGTGCCGACAGGGGAGAACACTGAAGCTTTCTTT.

The chain couples TRBV6-5 to TRBJ1-3; TRBD1 might be the D (6 bases). Germline V lookup: CDR1 MNHEY, CDR2 SVGAGI. This CDR3 has 14 residues. V was clipped by 6 bases and J by 2 bases, with 11 bases between them. The CDR3 DNA reads TGTGCCAGCAGGTTAGGGGGTCCTGGAAACACCATATATTTT. Translating it yields CASRLGGPGNTIYF.

CDR3 DNA: TGTGCCAGCAGCCAAGGCCTGGGGGCCTCCTACAATGAGCAGTTCTTC. This gives the protein CASSQGLGASYNEQFF. The V call is TRBV4-2, the J call TRBJ2-1; D is possibly TRBD1 (6 bases). V lost 1 base to trimming and J lost 0 bases, with 10 bases between them. Germline V gene sequence: CDR1 LGHNA, CDR2 YNFKEQ. The length of the CDR3 is 16 residues.

The rearrangement uses TRBV28 and TRBJ2-2; 8 bases fit TRBD1. The CDR3 loop spans 14 amino acids. Germline CDR1 and CDR2: MDHEN and SYDVKM. Trimming cost V 10 bases and J 3 bases; bases outside gene matches: 7. CDR3 residues: CATQGAGYTGELFF. Here the CDR3 DNA reads TGTGCCACTCAGGGGGCAGGGTACACCGGGGAGCTGTTTTTT.

The chain employs TRBV6-5 and TRBJ1-2, with D possibly TRBD1 on 5 matching bases. Germline V gene lookup returns CDR1 MNHEY and CDR2 SVGAGI. CDR3 size: 12 residues. V dropped 8 bases and J dropped 1 base, with 8 bases sitting between them. Here the CDR3 DNA reads TGTGCCAGCGGGGGGGTTAACTATGGCTACACCTTC. It codes for CASGGVNYGYTF.